This T cell receptor (beta chain) is drawn from a study of CD8+ T cells in alopecia areata. Study-level information: The drug, oral tofacitinib, was given to treated patients at 5 to 10 mg twice daily. Affected scalp percentage determined the severity score of treated patients. Study-wide results and caveats: During tofacitinib treatment, many expanded lesional clones remained in scalp and blood. Uncertainty remains about how baseline CD8+ expansion links to response, with one nonresponder.

Per germline, CDR1 SQVTM and CDR2 ANQGSEA. V lost 6 bases to trimming and J lost 5 bases, with 14 bases between them. The CDR3 loop spans 13 amino acids. RNA extraction was followed by reverse transcription into cDNA, which acted as the sequencing template. Method: immunoSEQ multiplex PCR; TCRdb's copy keeps in-frame clones and lacks some. The sample lists some 200,000 clones, about three fifths seen once, with roughly 5% in the top ten. This clone was seen a few times. Its antigen is not identified. Treatment of the sample: oral pan-JAK inhibitor, 5-10 mg twice daily. This sequence joins TRBV29-1 and TRBJ2-1; D is undetermined. The clonotype originates from a human donor with alopecia areata. Here the sequenced sample was CD4+ T cells sorted from blood, taken at week 24, from a patient treated with tofacitinib. The CDR3 DNA reads as TGCAGCGTAGACTCTCCTTTCCACAATGAGCAGTTCTTC. Its translation is CSVDSPFHNEQFF.